The 27 T cell receptor beta chains in this list originate from one sample, sequenced in a study of blood T cell repertoires in COVID-19 (dated by TCRdb to the early 2020s). Libraries were made using the immunoSEQ multiplex PCR assay. In its TCRdb copy, this immuneACCESS table keeps in-frame sequences only and misses some clones. Where compared with another copy, unresolved V genes explain less than half of these, and the others have no known cause. The sample data list fewer than 300,000 clones, and approximately 80% of these were observed just once. Jointly, the top ten make up 8.6% of the sample. The sequencing input was peripheral blood. The source is a human donor in a cohort sampled during active COVID-19.

J is TRBJ2-3 and V is TRBV4-1; weak D call: TRBD2 (5 bases). Germline V CDR1 and CDR2: MGHRA, YSYEKL. Between the trimmed V and J ends, which lost 4 bases and 2 bases, there was a span of 16 bases. The CDR3 contains 16 residues. The CDR3 DNA follows: TGCGCCAGCAGCCCCCGTGGTAGCGATCCCACAGATACGCAGTATTTT. It yields the protein CASSPRGSDPTDTQYF.

The J gene is TRBJ2-1, the V gene TRBV18; 9 bases fit TRBD2. V shed 9 bases and J 9 bases; nucleotides not matched to a gene: 18. The CDR3 runs 16 residues. Germline V lookup: CDR1 KGHSH, CDR2 LQKENI. CDR3 bases: TGTGCCAGTCCAGTTGTAGCGGGGGCCCAACCGGGTGAGCAGTTCTTC. Protein product: CASPVVAGAQPGEQFF. Filled out from reference TRBV18 and TRBJ2-1, the complete variable domain reads NAGVMQNPRHLVRRRGQEARLRCSPMKGHSHVYWYRQLPEEGLKFMVYLQKENIIDESGMPKERFSAEFPKEGPSILRIQQVVRGDSAAYFCASPVVAGAQPGEQFFGPGTRLTVL.

V gene TRBV29-1 combines with J gene TRBJ2-7, with TRBD1 identical over 10 bases. The ends lost 8 bases at V and 7 bases at J; junction bases unmatched: 11. This CDR3 region has 13 residues. Germline CDR1 SQVTM, CDR2 ANQGSEA. The CDR3, as DNA: TGCAGCTGGGCCGACAGGGGGCGCCGGGAGCAGTACTTC. Protein: CSWADRGRREQYF.

The rearrangement uses TRBV29-1 and TRBJ1-1; the D gene is possibly TRBD1 (6 bases). Germline CDR1 is SQVTM and CDR2 is ANQGSEA. CDR3 length equals 10 residues. The V and J ends lost 7 bases and 7 bases respectively, with 10 bases between them. CDR3 region: CSALDSEAFF. The DNA for the CDR3 is TGCAGCGCTTTGGACAGTGAAGCTTTCTTT.

To note about this clone: This CDR3 is also generated by other DNA sequences in the sample. J is TRBJ1-1 and V is TRBV28; D unclear. Germline V gene sequence: CDR1 MDHEN, CDR2 SYDVKM. The CDR3 length is 11 residues. V lost 6 bases and J 6 bases, leaving 8 bases between the germline ends. The CDR3 loop is CASRGRPEAFF. The CDR3 region has the DNA TGTGCCAGCAGGGGGAGGCCTGAAGCTTTCTTT.

This clone was counted between two and nine times. The V call is TRBV5-1, the J call TRBJ2-5; TRBD2 might be the D (5 bases). The CDR3 runs 12 residues. Germline V gene sequence: CDR1 SGHRS, CDR2 YFSETQ. V shed 5 bases and J shed 3 bases, with 8 bases lying between them. Here the CDR3 reads CASRIGEETQYF. For the CDR3, the DNA is TGCGCCAGCAGAATCGGGGAAGAGACCCAGTACTTC.

This clone was counted only a few times. The rearrangement uses TRBV7-8 and TRBJ2-1; unclear D gene. V was clipped by 2 bases and J by 0 bases, with 11 bases between them. Looked up from germline, CDR1 is SGHVS and CDR2 is FQNEAQ. The CDR3 consists of 16 residues. CDR3 loop: CASSLYQISSYNEQFF. DNA of the CDR3: TGTGCCAGCAGCTTATACCAAATCAGCTCCTACAATGAGCAGTTCTTC.

The genes are TRBV5-4 and TRBJ1-2, with a tentative D call TRBD1 (5 bases). Germline V gene sequence: CDR1 SGHNT, CDR2 YYREEE (reference sequence). V was cut by 1 base and J by 8 bases, with 18 bases left in between. The length of the CDR3 is 15 residues. The CDR3 nucleotides read TGTGCCAGCAGCTTGCGCAGGGAACATTTAGGCGGCTACACCTTC. Translating gives CASSLRREHLGGYTF.

This clone was recorded a few times. The rearrangement joins TRBV6-5 to TRBJ2-7, with TRBD1 matching over 8 bases. V dropped 6 bases and J dropped 4; count of bases not matched to a gene: 8. CDR1 MNHEY and CDR2 SVGAGI come from the germline V gene. The CDR3 has 14 residues. CDR3: CASRRDRNVYEQYF. CDR3 coding DNA: TGTGCCAGCAGGAGGGACAGGAATGTGTACGAGCAGTACTTC.

The rearrangement joins TRBV14 to TRBJ1-1; possibly TRBD1 for D (5 bases). The germline CDR1 and CDR2 sequences are SGHDN and FVKESK. The CDR3 extends over 13 amino acids. Trimming left V 1 base short and J 10 bases short, with 13 bases between. The CDR3 DNA reads as TGTGCCAGCAGCCAAGTTGACCAGGGTCGAGCTTTCTTT. Its protein is CASSQVDQGRAFF. The entire variable domain, with the rest obtained from reference TRBV14 and TRBJ1-1, is as follows: EAGVTQFPSHSVIEKGQTVTLRCDPISGHDNLYWYRRVMGKEIKFLLHFVKESKQDESGMPNNRFLAERTGGTYSTLKVQPAELEDSGVYFCASSQVDQGRAFFGQGTRLTVV.

This clone came up a few times. This sequence joins TRBV3-1 (or the pseudogene TRBV3-2) and TRBJ2-3; no clear D gene. From germline, CDR1 is LGHDT and CDR2 YNNKEL (reference sequence). This CDR3 is built from 12 residues. The V and J ends lost 4 bases and 3 bases respectively, with 5 bases between them. The CDR3 region has the DNA TGTGCCAGCAGCCCTCGGACAGATACGCAGTATTTT. Translation gives CASSPRTDTQYF.

This clone was observed once. This rearrangement joins TRBV6-1 to TRBJ2-3, with 14 bases that match TRBD2. The CDR3 sequence is 17 residues long. Germline V lookup: CDR1 MNHNS, CDR2 SASEGT. V was pared by 3 bases and J by 4 bases, with 6 bases of the junction left unmatched. CDR3 bases: TGTGCCAGCAGTGAGAGTGGACTAGCGGGGGGTCCAGATACGCAGTATTTT. The encoded protein is CASSESGLAGGPDTQYF.

This chain connects TRBV9 to TRBJ2-2; TRBD2 matches 10 bases. V lost 0 bases, J lost 1 base, and 6 bases stayed unmatched. The CDR3 has 18 amino acids. Germline CDR1 is SGDLS and CDR2 is YYNGEE. In nucleotides, the CDR3 is TGTGCCAGCAGCGTAGAATTAGCGGGAGGTCGGAACACCGGGGAGCTGTTTTTT. It specifies CASSVELAGGRNTGELFF. Complete variable domain (other parts from reference TRBV9 and TRBJ2-2): DSGVTQTPKHLITATGQRVTLRCSPRSGDLSVYWYQQSLDQGLQFLIQYYNGEERAKGNILERFSAQQFPDLHSELNLSSLELGDSALYFCASSVELAGGRNTGELFFGEGSRLTVL.

The V call is TRBV19, the J call TRBJ2-7; 8 bases align to TRBD1. Germline CDR1 is LNHDA and CDR2 is SQIVND (reference sequence). The length of the CDR3 is 15 residues. V lost 5 bases and J lost 5; bases outside the gene matches: 11. CDR3 nucleotides: TGTGCCAGTAGTGAGACGACAGGGGCAACTCACGAGCAGTACTTC. Protein product: CASSETTGATHEQYF.

The chain combines TRBV3-1 (or the pseudogene TRBV3-2) with TRBJ2-7, with D maybe TRBD1 (6 bases). The germline gives CDR1 LGHDT, CDR2 YNNKEL (reference sequence). The CDR3 has 11 residues. CDR3: CPIGTPYEQYF. CDR3 nucleotide sequence: TGTCCCATCGGGACACCCTACGAGCAGTACTTC.

The genes are TRBV6-5 and TRBJ2-7, with D uncertain. Germline CDR1 is MNHEY and CDR2 is SVGAGI. This CDR3 has 14 residues. V was clipped by 0 bases and J by 3 bases, with 9 bases between them. DNA for the CDR3: TGTGCCAGCAGTTACTCCTCAGGCAGCTACGAGCAGTACTTC. Translated: CASSYSSGSYEQYF.

V gene TRBV18 combines with J gene TRBJ2-7; maybe TRBD2 (7 bases). With 1 base removed from V and 1 base from J, the gap between germline ends came to 20 bases. CDR1 is KGHSH, CDR2 LQKENI, per germline. CDR3 length equals 18 residues. CDR3 protein: CASSPLDRGHGGSYEQYF. CDR3 DNA sequence: TGTGCCAGCTCACCACTCGATAGGGGACACGGGGGGTCCTACGAGCAGTACTTC.

The chain employs TRBV5-4 and TRBJ1-1, with 8 positions matching TRBD1. The V and J ends lost 4 bases and 1 base, in that order; junction bases with no gene match: 6. Germline assignment: CDR1 SGHNT and CDR2 YYREEE (reference sequence). The CDR3 is 15 residues long. The chain's CDR3 is CASSPGGTGNTEAFF. In DNA, the CDR3 is TGTGCCAGCAGCCCGGGTGGGACAGGGAACACTGAAGCTTTCTTT.

The chain employs TRBV5-1 and TRBJ2-1, with TRBD2 identical over 9 bases. The CDR3 length is 14 residues. V lost 4 bases, J lost 7 bases, and 6 bases stayed unmatched. The germline V gene encodes CDR1 SGHRS and CDR2 YFSETQ. The CDR3 nucleotides are TGCGCCAGCAGCACCGGGACTAGCAGGAATGAGCAGTTCTTC. This gives the protein CASSTGTSRNEQFF.

This chain uses TRBV15 with TRBJ1-2; 9 nucleotides match TRBD1. CDR1 is LNHNV and CDR2 is YYDKDF in the germline V gene (reference sequence). After removal of 2 bases from V and 6 bases from J, the junction contained 10 bases not matched to a gene. The CDR3 sequence is 16 residues long. CDR3 nucleotides: TGTGCCACCAGCAGAACTGGGACAGGGTTTACGAATGGCTACACCTTC. This translates into CATSRTGTGFTNGYTF.

The CDR3 DNA reads as TGCGCCAGCAGCCAAGATGGGGGGAACTACGAGCAGTACTTC. This encodes CASSQDGGNYEQYF. This chain uses TRBV4-3 with TRBJ2-7, with a weak D call TRBD2 (6 bases). Deletions cut 0 bases from V and 3 bases from J, with 9 bases between. Germline values: CDR1 LGHNA, CDR2 YSLEER. This CDR3 has 14 amino acids.

This clone is a singleton in its sample. The chain couples TRBV2 to TRBJ2-5; D is uncertain. Per germline, CDR1 SNHLY and CDR2 FYNNEI. V was pared by 6 bases and J by 5 bases, with 10 bases between. The CDR3 totals 12 residues. Here the CDR3 DNA reads TGTGCCAGCAGATCCCCACGGGAGACCCAGTACTTC. This gives the protein CASRSPRETQYF.

The chain joins TRBV5-1 to TRBJ2-1; 8 bases are shared with TRBD2. Per germline, CDR1 SGHRS and CDR2 YFSETQ. CDR3 size: 15 residues. J was trimmed by 5 bases and V by 5 bases; bases with no gene match: 9. The CDR3 nucleotides are TGCGCCAGCAGGAGAGCGGGAGTATTCGACAATGAGCAGTTCTTC. This gives the protein CASRRAGVFDNEQFF.

This chain uses TRBV5-4 with TRBJ1-3, with TRBD1 as a possible D gene (5 bases). This CDR3 is 15 amino acids long. Germline V CDR1 and CDR2: SGHNT, YYREEE (reference sequence). Trimming removed 0 bases from V and 1 base from J, with 8 bases in between. The DNA of the CDR3 is TGTGCCAGCAGCTTGGGGTCAGGGTCTGGAAACACCATATATTTT. This encodes CASSLGSGSGNTIYF.

This chain connects TRBV4-1 to TRBJ1-2, with D possibly TRBD1 on 6 matching bases. Germline V lookup: CDR1 MGHRA, CDR2 YSYEKL. The CDR3 consists of 15 residues. V gave up 1 base and J gave up 3 bases, with 12 bases separating them. The DNA of the CDR3 is TGCGCCAGCAGCCAAGTAGGGGCAGGGGACTATGGCTACACCTTC. This codes for CASSQVGAGDYGYTF.

This clone has a handful of counts. This sequence joins TRBV11-2 and TRBJ1-1; D perhaps matches TRBD1 (6 bases). There are 15 residues in the CDR3. V lost 5 bases and J lost 9, with 22 bases in between. Per germline, CDR1 SGHAT and CDR2 FQNNGV. Here the CDR3 reads CASSPDAGRDNQAFF. CDR3 nucleotide sequence: TGTGCCAGCAGCCCAGATGCAGGCAGGGACAACCAAGCTTTCTTT.

V is TRBV29-1 and J is TRBJ2-7, with TRBD1 matching 8 bases. Trimming removed 5 bases from V and 7 bases from J; junction bases left unmatched: 10. CDR1 is SQVTM and CDR2 is ANQGSEA in the germline V gene. This CDR3 is built from 13 residues. The CDR3 reads CSVWIQTGVEQYF. CDR3 sequence (DNA): TGCAGCGTTTGGATACAGACAGGGGTGGAGCAGTACTTC.